Listed below are T cell receptor beta chains from one sample, sequenced in a study of blood T cell repertoires in COVID-19. Method: immunoSEQ multiplex PCR; TCRdb's copy keeps in-frame clones and lacks some. The table has 270,000 or so clones, about nine tenths seen once. The sample was PBMCs or T cells enriched from blood (not recorded which). Receptor source: a woman aged 40-49 years with acute COVID-19. The CDR3 runs from the conserved cysteine through the conserved F or W. D genes are given only for firm matches. Only some rows state a clone size, as once, few, many or a class for expanded clones.

V,size,D,J,DNA,CDR3
TRBV19,-,-,TRBJ2-4,TGTGCCAGTAGTATTGGTCCGGCAGGGAACATTCAGTACTTC,CASSIGPAGNIQYF
TRBV28,-,-,TRBJ2-2,TGTGCCAGCAGTCCCCCTCTAGTTAGGAACACCGGGGAGCTGTTTTTT,CASSPPLVRNTGELFF
TRBV2,-,-,TRBJ1-3,TGTGCCAGCATATGGGCGGGGCGAAACACCATATATTTT,CASIWAGRNTIYF
TRBV5-4,once,TRBD1,TRBJ1-1,TGTGCCAGCAGCCTGGGGGACAGTCACACTGAAGCTTTCTTT,CASSLGDSHTEAFF
TRBV12-3/TRBV12-4,-,-,TRBJ1-5,TGTGCCAGCAGTTTAGCGGTACGGCAGCCCCAGCATTTT,CASSLAVRQPQHF
TRBV7-9,-,-,TRBJ1-4,TGTGCCAGCAGCTTAGGGGCAGCCGAAAAACTGTTTTTT,CASSLGAAEKLFF
TRBV1,-,-,TRBJ2-1,TGCACCAGCAGCCGACTAGCGGGAGGGGTTGAGCAGTTCTTC,CTSSRLAGGVEQFF
TRBV7-9,few,TRBD1,TRBJ1-1,TGTGCCAGCAGCTCGCAGGGGGACACTGAAGCTTTCTTT,CASSSQGDTEAFF
TRBV7-2,-,-,TRBJ1-6,TGTGCCAGCAGCTTAGCGCAGGGGAGGGCTTCACCCCTCCACTTT,CASSLAQGRASPLHF
TRBV5-1,-,TRBD2,TRBJ2-5,TGCGCCAGCAGCTCCGGGACTAGCGGGCTCGGGGGCCAAGAGACCCAGTACTTC,CASSSGTSGLGGQETQYF
TRBV6-5,-,TRBD1,TRBJ1-4,TGTGCCAGCAGTTACGGGACAGGGTTTGGCGAAAAACTGTTTTTT,CASSYGTGFGEKLFF
TRBV14,-,-,TRBJ2-1,TGTGCCAGCAGCCTTCTCGGAGGCTACAATGAGCAGTTCTTC,CASSLLGGYNEQFF
TRBV4-1,-,TRBD2,TRBJ2-3,TGCGCCAGCAGCCCGTCTGGGACTAGCGTTCCAGATACGCAGTATTTT,CASSPSGTSVPDTQYF
TRBV12-3/TRBV12-4,once,TRBD2,TRBJ2-7,TGTGCCAGCAAGAGCGGGATTCAAGAGCAGTACTTC,CASKSGIQEQYF
TRBV7-2,-,TRBD2,TRBJ2-7,TGTGCCAGCAGCTTGGATAGCGGGAGCTCCTACGAGCAGTACTTC,CASSLDSGSSYEQYF
TRBV9,few,-,TRBJ2-5,TGTGCCAGCAGCGTAGACTATCGAGAGACCCAGTACTTC,CASSVDYRETQYF
TRBV24-1,once,TRBD2,TRBJ2-2,TGTGCCACCAGTGATGGGCCGGGACTAGCGGCGAACACCGGGGAGCTGTTTTTT,CATSDGPGLAANTGELFF
TRBV15,-,TRBD2,TRBJ2-1,TGTGCCACCAGCAGAGTACTAGCGGGAGAAGATACTGAGCAGTTCTTC,CATSRVLAGEDTEQFF
TRBV7-2,-,-,TRBJ1-2,TGTGCCAGCAGCTTAGTATTTCTGGCCCCTGGCTACACCTTC,CASSLVFLAPGYTF
TRBV6-5,-,TRBD1,TRBJ1-2,TGTGCCAGCAGACAGGGGGGGTTTGGCTACACCTTC,CASRQGGFGYTF
TRBV6-2/TRBV6-3,once,TRBD2,TRBJ2-1,TGTGCCAGCAGTTACGGGACTAGCCCGGGGTTTGAGCAGTTCTTC,CASSYGTSPGFEQFF
TRBV30,-,TRBD1,TRBJ1-6,TGTGCCTGGAGTGTATACAGGGGAATTCTTGCGGATTCACCCCTCCACTTT,CAWSVYRGILADSPLHF
TRBV30,-,-,TRBJ2-1,TGTGCCTGGGAGACTGGCTCCTACAATGAGCAGTTCTTC,CAWETGSYNEQFF
TRBV5-1,few,TRBD1,TRBJ1-6,TGCGCCAGCAGCCCGGGGACAGACTCCTATAATTCACCCCTCCACTTT,CASSPGTDSYNSPLHF
TRBV28,-,-,TRBJ1-2,TGTGCCAGCAGTCAGGCCGACACGCCGTCCGGCTACACCTTC,CASSQADTPSGYTF
TRBV29-1,-,TRBD2,TRBJ2-1,TGCAGCGCCGTACGGGGGGTTGAGCAGTTCTTC,CSAVRGVEQFF
TRBV27,-,-,TRBJ2-7,TGTGCCAGCAGTTTATCTCCGGGCTACGAGCAGTACTTC,CASSLSPGYEQYF
TRBV18,once,TRBD2,TRBJ2-1,TGTGCCAGCTCACCATCCGGGACTAGCTTCAATGAGCAGTTCTTC,CASSPSGTSFNEQFF
TRBV10-3,-,TRBD1,TRBJ2-1,TGTGCCATCAGTGAGCCCAGGACAGGGGCTGGAAAGTTCTTC,CAISEPRTGAGKFF
TRBV5-1,once,TRBD1,TRBJ1-6,TGCGCCAGCAGCGTCCCGGGACAGGGGGAATCACCCCTCCACTTT,CASSVPGQGESPLHF
TRBV29-1,-,-,TRBJ1-1,TGCAGCGCCCGGAGGGGCTCGACTGAAGCTTTCTTT,CSARRGSTEAFF
TRBV5-6,-,TRBD1,TRBJ1-4,TGTGCCAGCACCTGGGACAGGGGTAATGAAAAACTGTTTTTT,CASTWDRGNEKLFF
TRBV24-1,few,TRBD1,TRBJ1-4,TGTGCCACCAGCCGCGGGACAGCTGAAAAACTGTTTTTT,CATSRGTAEKLFF
TRBV13,-,-,TRBJ1-5,TGTGCCAGCAGCTTGGGGGGGCGGAATCAGCCCCAGCATTTT,CASSLGGRNQPQHF
TRBV6-5,few,-,TRBJ2-7,TGTGCCAGCAGTTACTCGACCAGGGGGGACCCCTACGAGCAGTACTTC,CASSYSTRGDPYEQYF
TRBV21-1,-,-,TRBJ2-7,TGTGCCAGCAGCAAACGGCGACAGGGCCCTTACGAGCAGTACTTC,CASSKRRQGPYEQYF
TRBV27,-,-,TRBJ2-1,TGTGCCAGCAGTCAAAGGCGGAATGAGCAGTTCTTC,CASSQRRNEQFF
TRBV7-8,many,TRBD1,TRBJ2-2,TGTGCCAGCAGCCCACTCCAGGGGGCCACCGGGGAGCTGTTTTTT,CASSPLQGATGELFF
TRBV15,once,TRBD2,TRBJ2-5,TGTGCCACCAGCAGAGATCTTCTAGCGGGCAACACAGAACAAGAGACCCAGTACTTC,CATSRDLLAGNTEQETQYF
TRBV19,-,TRBD1,TRBJ1-2,TGTGCCAGTAGTCCAACAACTCTGGACAGGATAACGGGGGGCTACACCTTC,CASSPTTLDRITGGYTF
TRBV10-2,-,TRBD2,TRBJ2-7,TGCGCCAGCAGTGTAAGGGTAGCGGGAGGCTACGAGCAGTACTTC,CASSVRVAGGYEQYF
TRBV2,-,-,TRBJ2-1,TGTGCCAGCAGTGTCGGCACTACCTACAATGAGCAGTTCTTC,CASSVGTTYNEQFF
TRBV5-4,-,-,TRBJ1-1,TGTGCCAGCAGCGGAGGGCCCATAAACACTGAAGCTTTCTTT,CASSGGPINTEAFF
TRBV3-1/TRBV3-2,once,-,TRBJ1-2,TGTGCCAGCAGCCAAGATCGGTCAGGGAGGAGCTACTATGGCTACACCTTC,CASSQDRSGRSYYGYTF
TRBV29-1,-,-,TRBJ1-1,TGCAGCGGGTACAGGTCTCCTGAAGCTTTCTTT,CSGYRSPEAFF
TRBV27,-,-,TRBJ1-3,TGTGCCAGCAGTCACAGGGATCCCGAGAGCTCTGGAAACACCATATATTTT,CASSHRDPESSGNTIYF
TRBV11-3,-,-,TRBJ1-1,TGTGCCAGCAGCTCGCGTGTGGGCTACACTGAAGCTTTCTTT,CASSSRVGYTEAFF
TRBV7-2,-,-,TRBJ2-2,TGTGCCAGCAGCTATGTGGCAGGGAACACCGGGGAGCTGTTTTTT,CASSYVAGNTGELFF
TRBV7-2,-,-,TRBJ1-1,TGTGCCAGCAGCTTCAAGGGGCTCAACACTGAAGCTTTCTTT,CASSFKGLNTEAFF
TRBV18,-,TRBD1,TRBJ2-4,TGTGCCAGCTCACCGTCCAGGACAGGGAACATTCAGTACTTC,CASSPSRTGNIQYF